This T cell receptor beta chain was captured in a study of blood T cell repertoires in COVID-19. Study-wide context: Sites in the United States, Italy and Spain provided acute and convalescent COVID-19 samples. T cells, B-cell-depleted T cells, or PBMCs provided the cDNA or gDNA that served as material.

As originally analysed: Estimation of nucleated cell counts was performed using reference gene primer amplification. Sequencing used immunoSEQ multiplex PCR; TCRdb keeps in-frame clones, though not all of them. V, J and clone size are taken as reported in that table, and D and trimming were inferred from the DNA itself. Seen here are around 130,000 clones, more than 80% observed once, and the top ten hold 10% to 15%. Trimming cost V 1 base and J 4 bases; bases outside gene matches: 4. CDR1 is LNHNV, CDR2 YYDKDF, per germline (reference sequence). The CDR3 runs to 14 residues. The chain carries TRBV15 and TRBJ2-7; TRBD1 aligns across 7 bases. The TCR originated in a woman aged 55-70 years with acute or convalescent COVID-19. The sequencing input was peripheral blood. CDR3 DNA sequence: TGTGCCACCAGCAGAGCCCGGGACAGATACGAGCAGTACTTC. Protein: CATSRARDRYEQYF.